A single sample gave rise to the 27 T cell receptor beta chains below, sequenced in a study of shared clonotypes between healthy human individuals (dated by TCRdb to about 2020). Library construction relied on the immunoSEQ multiplex PCR assay. Not all clones reach the TCRdb copy of this immuneACCESS table, which keeps in-frame sequences only. Checked studies attribute under half of the gap to unresolved V genes and leave the rest unexplained. This sample gives about 670,000 clones in total; about 78% of them show up just once. Jointly, the top ten make up about 1.7% of the sample. Source material: memory CD4+ T cells sorted from blood. What this sample's cell subset or site label stands for: CD45RA-negative fraction. Receptors originate from a woman aged 25 to 39 in good health.

The rearrangement links TRBV7-2 to TRBJ1-1; TRBD1 might be the D (5 bases). The CDR3 covers 18 residues. V was trimmed by 0 bases and J by 4 bases, leaving 21 bases between them. Per the germline V gene, CDR1 is SGHTA and CDR2 is FQGNSA. The CDR3 nucleotides read TGTGCCAGCAGCTTAGCCGGGGCAGGGTGGGGAAGGGGCACTGAAGCTTTCTTT. Translation gives CASSLAGAGWGRGTEAFF.

In its sample, this clone was seen a few times. This same CDR3 is encoded by further DNA sequences in the sample. The chain joins TRBV29-1 to TRBJ1-2; D gene uncertain. V lost 3 bases, J lost 2 bases, and 4 bases lay in between. This CDR3 is built from 11 residues. Looked up from germline, CDR1 is SQVTM and CDR2 is ANQGSEA. Written as DNA, the CDR3 is TGCAGCGTTGAGGTCAACTATGGCTACACCTTC. Encoded protein: CSVEVNYGYTF.

The genes are TRBV19 and TRBJ1-4, with 7 bases aligning to TRBD1. Germline CDR1 LNHDA, CDR2 SQIVND (reference sequence). V shed 5 bases, J shed 6 bases, and the junction held 6 bases outside the gene matches. This CDR3 is 14 amino acids long. Here the CDR3 reads CASSADRDHEKLFF. The CDR3 bases are TGTGCCAGTAGTGCCGACAGGGACCATGAAAAACTGTTTTTT.

This chain connects TRBV28 to TRBJ2-1, with 8 bases identical to TRBD2. Germline values: CDR1 MDHEN, CDR2 SYDVKM. V lost 5 bases, J lost 12 bases, and 12 bases stayed unmatched. The CDR3 spans 14 residues. The CDR3 sequence: CASSQTRTSGGQFF. CDR3 sequence (DNA): TGTGCCAGCAGTCAAACCCGCACTAGCGGAGGGCAGTTCTTC.

The chain uses TRBV30 and TRBJ1-1; TRBD1 is a possible D gene (5 bases). V was pared by 3 bases and J by 8 bases, with 16 bases between. Looked up from germline, CDR1 is GTSNPN and CDR2 is SVGIG (reference sequence). The CDR3 extends over 13 amino acids. In DNA form, the CDR3 reads TGTGCCTGGAGCGGGGCTTGGGATGTAGAAGCTTTCTTT. Its protein product is CAWSGAWDVEAFF.

The chain couples TRBV18 to TRBJ1-2, with a tentative D call TRBD1 (6 bases). V was pared by 4 bases and J by 4 bases, with 16 bases between. Germline-derived CDR1 and CDR2 are KGHSH and LQKENI. There are 15 residues in the CDR3. Written as DNA, the CDR3 is TGTGCCAGCTCACAAACAGGGAGTGATATCTATGGCTACACCTTC. It is translated as CASSQTGSDIYGYTF.

Of note for this clone: This may be a read error: a much more frequent sequence differs by one nucleotide. This CDR3 is CASSLEGNTEAFF. In nucleotides, the CDR3 is TGTGCCAGCAGCTTGGAAGGGAACACTGAAGCTTTCTTT. J is TRBJ1-1 and V is TRBV5-5; D remains ambiguous. Trimming cost V 0 bases and J 1 base, with 4 bases left between them. The CDR3 covers 13 residues. From germline, CDR1 is SGHKS and CDR2 YYEKEE (reference sequence).

The rearrangement uses TRBV27 and TRBJ2-1, with 9 bases that match TRBD2. Looked up from germline, CDR1 is MNHEY and CDR2 is SMNVEV (reference sequence). V gave up 4 bases and J gave up 8 bases; unmatched junction bases: 9. This CDR3 has 15 residues. The DNA of the CDR3 is TGTGCCAGCAGTTGGGCTAGCGGGACCGTCCATGAGCAGTTCTTC. Protein product: CASSWASGTVHEQFF.

V and J are TRBV9 and TRBJ2-1, with 10 nucleotides matching TRBD2. CDR3 length equals 17 residues. The V and J ends lost 0 bases and 5 bases, in that order; junction bases with no gene match: 8. Germline values: CDR1 SGDLS, CDR2 YYNGEE. The CDR3, as DNA: TGTGCCAGCAGCGTAGAACAGCAACTAGCGGGAAACAATGAGCAGTTCTTC. Amino acid sequence: CASSVEQQLAGNNEQFF.

The CDR3 DNA follows: TGTGCCAGCAGCAGGGGACAGGCGGACGAGCAGTACTTC. Its translation is CASSRGQADEQYF. The genes are TRBV5-6 and TRBJ2-7; TRBD1 agrees at 8 bases. With 4 bases clipped from V and 5 bases from J, the junction kept 5 bases outside the gene matches. Looked up from germline, CDR1 is SGHDT and CDR2 is YYEEEE. The CDR3 covers 13 residues.

This chain joins TRBV7-9 and TRBJ1-1; possible D gene TRBD1, 5 bases. Trimming stripped 1 base from V and 5 bases from J, with 14 bases between. CDR3 size: 15 residues. Germline V CDR1 and CDR2: SEHNR, FQNEAQ (reference sequence). The CDR3: CASSLEAGLGTEAFF. CDR3 bases: TGTGCCAGCAGCTTAGAGGCAGGGTTGGGGACTGAAGCTTTCTTT.

In regard to this clone: Other DNA sequences in this sample translate to the same CDR3. This chain uses TRBV19 with TRBJ1-5; 8 bases match TRBD1. Germline-derived CDR1 and CDR2 are LNHDA and SQIVND (reference sequence). V was pared by 0 bases and J by 0 bases, with 4 bases of the junction left unmatched. The CDR3 loop spans 17 amino acids. DNA for the CDR3: TGTGCCAGTAGTATAGATCGGACAGGGTATAGCAATCAGCCCCAGCATTTT. Amino acid sequence: CASSIDRTGYSNQPQHF.

This clone was seen once. The V and J genes are TRBV19 and TRBJ2-7, with D hard to call. CDR1 LNHDA and CDR2 SQIVND come from the germline V gene (reference sequence). This CDR3 is 13 amino acids long. V dropped 10 bases and J dropped 3 bases, with 16 bases sitting between them. This chain's CDR3 is CATSSYSSYEQYF. Here the CDR3 DNA reads TGTGCCACCTCCTCCTACAGTAGCTACGAGCAGTACTTC.

This chain joins TRBV6-5 and TRBJ2-1, with D possibly TRBD2 on 6 matching bases. Deletions cut 1 base from V and 3 bases from J, with 10 bases between. There are 15 residues in the CDR3. Germline assignment: CDR1 MNHEY and CDR2 SVGAGI. The CDR3 here is CASSYYGSGYNEQFF. The CDR3 bases are TGTGCCAGCAGTTACTATGGTAGCGGCTACAATGAGCAGTTCTTC.

CDR3 region: CASSSSARVAQYF. The CDR3 DNA sequence: TGTGCCAGCAGTTCATCCGCCCGAGTGGCCCAGTACTTC. This rearrangement joins TRBV27 to TRBJ2-5; D gene unclear. The V gene lost 4 bases and the J gene lost 9 bases, with 15 bases spanning the gap. This CDR3 spans 13 amino acids. CDR1 is MNHEY, CDR2 SMNVEV, per germline (reference sequence).

The chain combines TRBV9 with TRBJ1-3; D might be TRBD1 (5 bases). The germline V gene encodes CDR1 SGDLS and CDR2 YYNGEE. CDR3 length: 16 residues. The V end lost 0 bases, the J end lost 8 bases, and 18 bases lay between the germline ends. CDR3: CASSVGGAGGSDTIYF. In nucleotides, the CDR3 is TGTGCCAGCAGCGTAGGCGGGGCCGGCGGTTCGGACACCATATATTTT. The whole variable domain, filled in from reference TRBV9 and TRBJ1-3, reads DSGVTQTPKHLITATGQRVTLRCSPRSGDLSVYWYQQSLDQGLQFLIQYYNGEERAKGNILERFSAQQFPDLHSELNLSSLELGDSALYFCASSVGGAGGSDTIYFGEGSWLTVV.

On this clone itself: The same CDR3 also results from other DNA sequences found in this sample. The chain links TRBV18 to TRBJ2-2; D is unclear. Germline-derived CDR1 and CDR2 are KGHSH and LQKENI. V shed 3 bases and J shed 5 bases, with 7 bases lying between them. This CDR3 has 13 amino acids. CDR3: CASSPERTGELFF. In nucleotides, the CDR3 is TGTGCCAGCTCACCCGAACGAACCGGGGAGCTGTTTTTT.

The chain has TRBV9 and TRBJ2-7, with TRBD2 identical over 7 bases. The CDR3 has 16 residues. Germline values: CDR1 SGDLS, CDR2 YYNGEE. After removal of 2 bases from V and 0 bases from J, the junction contained 8 bases not matched to a gene. CDR3 amino acids: CASSVAGDGFSYEQYF. CDR3 coding DNA: TGTGCCAGCAGCGTCGCGGGGGATGGTTTCTCCTACGAGCAGTACTTC.

The chain links TRBV11-2 to TRBJ2-1; the match to TRBD2 covers 8 bases. Trimming cost V 5 bases and J 6 bases; bases outside gene matches: 9. There are 15 residues in the CDR3. Germline loops: CDR1 SGHAT, CDR2 FQNNGV. CDR3 nucleotide sequence: TGTGCCAGCAGCGGACAAGCGGGAGCGAGCAATGAGCAGTTCTTC. This encodes CASSGQAGASNEQFF.

This chain joins TRBV7-9 and TRBJ1-3, with D maybe TRBD1 (6 bases). The V and J ends lost 6 bases and 2 bases respectively, with 11 bases between them. This CDR3 comprises 14 residues. Germline CDR1 and CDR2: SEHNR and FQNEAQ (reference sequence). CDR3 in DNA: TGTGCCAGCAGTCTTCCAGGGGCTGGAAACACCATATATTTT. The encoded protein is CASSLPGAGNTIYF.

The rearrangement joins TRBV30 to TRBJ1-3, with D maybe TRBD1 (6 bases). Germline loops: CDR1 GTSNPN, CDR2 SVGIG (reference sequence). The CDR3 spans 16 residues. V was trimmed by 3 bases and J by 5 bases, leaving 20 bases between them. The CDR3 reads CAWRRPSGQHRNTIYF. CDR3 DNA: TGTGCCTGGAGGCGACCCTCCGGACAGCATAGAAACACCATATATTTT.

The chain combines TRBV7-9 with TRBJ1-2, with D tentatively TRBD1 (5 bases). There are 12 residues in the CDR3. Germline V gene lookup returns CDR1 SEHNR and CDR2 FQNEAQ (reference sequence). V was pared by 5 bases and J by 4 bases, with 8 bases between. As DNA, the CDR3 is TGTGCCAGCAGCCGGGACGCCTATGGCTACACCTTC. It is translated as CASSRDAYGYTF. Together with reference TRBV7-9 and TRBJ1-2, the CDR3 gives the full variable domain: DTGVSQNPRHKITKRGQNVTFRCDPISEHNRLYWYRQTLGQGPEFLTYFQNEAQLEKSRLLSDRFSAERPKGSFSTLEIQRTEQGDSAMYLCASSRDAYGYTFGSGTRLTVV.

V and J are TRBV7-9 and TRBJ2-7, with D maybe TRBD1 (5 bases). The CDR3 spans 14 residues. Deletions cut 4 bases from V and 6 bases from J, with 16 bases between. CDR1 is SEHNR, CDR2 FQNEAQ, per germline (reference sequence). The CDR3 loop reads CASSSIGVVAEQYF. CDR3 coding DNA: TGTGCCAGCAGCTCCATAGGGGTGGTGGCCGAGCAGTACTTC.

This clone was seen a single time. The CDR3: CVSEGLAGSTDTQYF. The CDR3 nucleotides are TGTGTCAGTGAAGGACTAGCGGGAAGCACAGATACGCAGTATTTT. The rearrangement joins TRBV7-5 to TRBJ2-3; TRBD2 is taken as the D call from the table, unchecked against the DNA. TRBV7-5 is annotated as a pseudogene. This CDR3 contains 15 residues.

The chain joins TRBV2 to TRBJ1-5; no clear D gene. V was trimmed by 2 bases and J by 0 bases, leaving 5 bases between them. Germline V gene data show CDR1 as SNHLY and CDR2 as FYNNEI. This CDR3 contains 14 residues. The CDR3 sequence is CASSEPASNQPQHF. The CDR3 region has the DNA TGTGCCAGCAGTGAACCAGCTAGCAATCAGCCCCAGCATTTT.

The chain is built from TRBV5-6 and TRBJ1-5; D uncertain. Germline CDR1 SGHDT, CDR2 YYEEEE. Deletions cut 4 bases from V and 0 bases from J, with 17 bases between. CDR3 length: 17 residues. The CDR3 DNA reads as TGTGCCAGCAGCAGCTTCTCAAGGACGGATAGCAATCAGCCCCAGCATTTT. This gives the protein CASSSFSRTDSNQPQHF.

This clone appeared a few times. This same CDR3 is encoded by further DNA sequences in the sample. The J gene is TRBJ2-7, the V gene TRBV28; 12 nucleotides line up with TRBD2. The V and J ends lost 6 bases and 2 bases, in that order; junction bases with no gene match: 5. Germline CDR1 reads MDHEN; CDR2 reads SYDVKM. The CDR3 has 15 residues. DNA for the CDR3: TGTGCCAGCAGACCGACTAGCGGGGGAACCTACGAGCAGTACTTC. Its translation is CASRPTSGGTYEQYF.